These 11 T cell receptor beta chains were all obtained from the same sample, sequenced in a study of CD8+ T cells in alopecia areata. RNA extraction was followed by reverse transcription into cDNA, which acted as the sequencing template. TCRdb keeps only in-frame clones here, not all; method: immunoSEQ multiplex PCR. The data show about 130,000 clones, 45% to 60% seen once. The sample here was CD4+ T cells sorted from blood, taken at week 0. All receptors derive from a human donor with alopecia areata.

This chain joins TRBV5-4 and TRBJ2-5; D is possibly TRBD1 (5 bases). Trimming shortened V by 3 bases and J by 5 bases, and 11 bases separated the two germline ends. Germline lookup yields CDR1 SGHNT and CDR2 YYREEE (reference sequence). There are 13 residues in the CDR3. The CDR3 sequence: CASSWAGWETQYF. CDR3 coding DNA: TGTGCCAGCAGCTGGGCAGGGTGGGAGACCCAGTACTTC.

This chain joins TRBV11-2 and TRBJ2-5; 10 bases line up with TRBD2. After removal of 5 bases from V and 3 bases from J, the junction contained 9 bases not matched to a gene. The length of the CDR3 is 16 residues. CDR1 is SGHAT, CDR2 FQNNGV, per germline. The CDR3 DNA is TGTGCCAGCAGCCTGAACGGAGCGGGGGGGGAAGAGACCCAGTACTTC. It translates to CASSLNGAGGEETQYF.

The CDR3 DNA reads as TGCGCCAGCAGCCAGGGTACCGAGGGGCGGGGGAGAGAGACCCAGTACTTC. This encodes CASSQGTEGRGRETQYF. The chain combines TRBV4-1 with TRBJ2-5; 7 bases match TRBD2. The CDR3 is 17 amino acids. V shed 3 bases, J shed 4 bases, and the junction held 14 bases outside the gene matches. Germline V CDR1 and CDR2: MGHRA, YSYEKL.

This clone turned up a few times. The chain employs TRBV29-1 and TRBJ2-5; 9 bases line up with TRBD1. Germline-derived CDR1 and CDR2 are SQVTM and ANQGSEA. This CDR3 spans 13 amino acids. J lost 4 bases, V lost 6 bases, and 6 bases had no gene match. CDR3 sequence reads: CSVGTGNLETQYF. CDR3 bases: TGCAGCGTGGGGACAGGGAATTTAGAGACCCAGTACTTC. Together with reference TRBV29-1 and TRBJ2-5, the CDR3 gives the full variable domain: SAVISQKPSRDICQRGTSLTIQCQVDSQVTMMFWYRQQPGQSLTLIATANQGSEATYESGFVIDKFPISRPNLTFSTLTVSNMSPEDSSIYLCSVGTGNLETQYFGPGTRLLVL.

This clone occurred once. This chain joins TRBV5-6 and TRBJ1-2; the D gene is possibly TRBD1 (6 bases). Trimming left V 4 bases short and J 8 bases short, with 15 bases between. The CDR3 has 13 residues. Germline V CDR1 and CDR2: SGHDT, YYEEEE. The CDR3 nucleotides are TGTGCCAGCAGCGTCGGACAGTCGCGGGGCTACACCTTC. This encodes CASSVGQSRGYTF. Using reference TRBV5-6 and TRBJ1-2 for the parts outside the CDR3, the full variable domain is DAGVTQSPTHLIKTRGQQVTLRCSPKSGHDTVSWYQQALGQGPQFIFQYYEEEERQRGNFPDRFSGHQFPNYSSELNVNALLLGDSALYLCASSVGQSRGYTFGSGTRLTVV.

This clone was observed a few times. V is TRBV10-3 and J is TRBJ2-3; D is perhaps TRBD1 or TRBD2 (5 bases each). Germline CDR1 and CDR2: ENHRY and SYGVKD. V lost 2 bases, J lost 3 bases, and 15 bases lay in between. This CDR3 has 16 residues. This CDR3 reads CAISERGVGETDTQYF. DNA of the CDR3: TGTGCCATCAGTGAGCGGGGCGTGGGTGAGACAGATACGCAGTATTTT.

The V and J genes are TRBV14 and TRBJ1-6; tentative D call: TRBD1 (6 bases). The CDR3 spans 15 residues. Trimming took 1 base from V and 4 from J, leaving 8 bases between them. CDR1 and CDR2 from the germline V gene are SGHDN and FVKESK. The CDR3 nucleotides are TGTGCCAGCAGCCAAGCACAGGGATATAATTCACCCCTCCACTTT. It is translated as CASSQAQGYNSPLHF.

V is TRBV5-4 and J is TRBJ1-1; 7 nucleotides align to TRBD1. Per the germline V gene, CDR1 is SGHNT and CDR2 is YYREEE (reference sequence). Trimming removed 0 bases from V and 3 bases from J; junction bases left unmatched: 8. The CDR3 is 16 residues long. The CDR3 nucleotides are TGTGCCAGCAGCTTGGTCAGGGGGGAGGGCCACACTGAAGCTTTCTTT. Its translation: CASSLVRGEGHTEAFF.

The V gene is TRBV7-2, the J gene TRBJ2-5; 8 positions agree with TRBD2. With the DNA end fitting TRBJ2-7 better, the J assignment may be wrong. The CDR3 consists of 14 residues. Germline-derived CDR1 and CDR2 are SGHTA and FQGNSA. The CDR3 sequence: CASVYTSGPYEQYF. DNA for the CDR3: TGTGCCAGCGTCTATACTAGCGGCCCCTACGAGCAGTACTTC.

The chain joins TRBV2 to TRBJ1-6, with 9 bases aligning to TRBD1. The CDR3 is made up of 15 amino acids. Trimming cost V 5 bases and J 4 bases; bases outside gene matches: 3. The germline CDR1 and CDR2 sequences are SNHLY and FYNNEI. This chain's CDR3 is CASSMGQGYNSPLHF. CDR3 DNA sequence: TGTGCCAGCAGTATGGGACAGGGTTATAATTCACCCCTCCACTTT.

This chain uses TRBV2 with TRBJ2-5; TRBD2 is a possible D gene (6 bases). The V gene's germline CDR1 is SNHLY and CDR2 FYNNEI. CDR3 size: 13 residues. Trimming removed 11 bases from V and 2 bases from J, with 15 bases in between. The CDR3 sequence is CAGGLEEQETQYF. The CDR3 coding sequence is TGTGCCGGGGGGTTGGAAGAGCAAGAGACCCAGTACTTC.